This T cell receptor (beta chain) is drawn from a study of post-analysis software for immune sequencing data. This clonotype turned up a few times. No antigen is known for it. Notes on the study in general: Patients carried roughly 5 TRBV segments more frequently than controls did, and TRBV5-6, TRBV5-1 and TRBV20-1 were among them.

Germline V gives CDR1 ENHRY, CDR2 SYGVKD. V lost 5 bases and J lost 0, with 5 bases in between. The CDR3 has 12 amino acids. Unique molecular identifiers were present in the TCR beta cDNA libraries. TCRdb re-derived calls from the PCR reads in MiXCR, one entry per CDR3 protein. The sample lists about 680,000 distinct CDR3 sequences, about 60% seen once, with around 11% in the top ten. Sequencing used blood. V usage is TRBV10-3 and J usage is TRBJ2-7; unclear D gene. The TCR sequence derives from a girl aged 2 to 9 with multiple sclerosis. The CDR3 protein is CAISSVSYEQYF. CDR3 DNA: TGTGCCATCAGTTCGGTCTCCTACGAGCAGTACTTC.